The 18 T cell receptor beta chains below all came from one sample that was sequenced in a study of radiotherapy plus CTLA-4 blockade in lung cancer. The repertoire was sequenced with immunoSEQ multiplex PCR; TCRdb's copy has only in-frame clones and lacks some. The sample has under 20,000 clones; 86% are singletons. The sample consisted of peripheral blood, taken from a patient treated with radiotherapy plus ipilimumab. These receptors were collected from a human donor with non-small cell lung cancer whose response to radiotherapy plus ipilimumab could not be evaluated.

The V and J genes are TRBV28 and TRBJ1-4; tentative D call: TRBD1 (5 bases). Germline CDR1 and CDR2: MDHEN and SYDVKM. The CDR3 contains 12 residues. Deletions cut 3 bases from V and 7 bases from J, with 6 bases between. CDR3 coding DNA: TGTGCCAGCAGTTTGGGGGGTGAAAAACTGTTTTTT. Translation gives CASSLGGEKLFF.

The rearrangement joins TRBV7-9 to TRBJ1-2; the match to TRBD1 covers 10 bases. CDR3 length: 16 amino acids. Germline CDR1 SEHNR, CDR2 FQNEAQ (reference sequence). Losses at the gene ends were 5 bases for V and 5 bases for J; bases not matched to a gene: 11. The CDR3 nucleotides read TGTGCCAGCAGCGCCCAGGACAGGGGGACCCCTTATGGCTACACCTTC. The encoded protein is CASSAQDRGTPYGYTF. Variable domain in full (rest from reference TRBV7-9 and TRBJ1-2): DTGVSQNPRHKITKRGQNVTFRCDPISEHNRLYWYRQTLGQGPEFLTYFQNEAQLEKSRLLSDRFSAERPKGSFSTLEIQRTEQGDSAMYLCASSAQDRGTPYGYTFGSGTRLTVV.

The CDR3 spells CASSPRTGVSPLHF. The CDR3 coding sequence is TGTGCCAGCAGTCCCAGGACAGGGGTATCACCCCTCCACTTT. The chain uses TRBV27 and TRBJ1-6, with 9 bases fitting TRBD1. The CDR3 has 14 amino acids. V was clipped by 5 bases and J by 10 bases; unmatched bases: 6. From germline, CDR1 is MNHEY and CDR2 SMNVEV (reference sequence).

This chain links TRBV18 with TRBJ1-3; TRBD1 is a possible D gene (6 bases). The CDR3 extends over 16 amino acids. Germline V CDR1 and CDR2: KGHSH, LQKENI. The germline V and J ends were trimmed by 6 bases and 0 bases, with 15 bases remaining between them. The CDR3 region is CASSPSGAYSGNTIYF. The DNA of the CDR3 is TGTGCCAGCTCCCCCTCAGGGGCGTACTCTGGAAACACCATATATTTT.

V gene TRBV15 combines with J gene TRBJ1-2; tentative D call: TRBD1 (6 bases). V gave up 3 bases and J gave up 3 bases, with 11 bases separating them. The CDR3 is 14 amino acids. CDR1 LNHNV and CDR2 YYDKDF come from the germline V gene (reference sequence). In DNA, the CDR3 is TGTGCCACCAGCAGTGTAGGACAGTACTATGGCTACACCTTC. It encodes CATSSVGQYYGYTF. Full variable domain (missing parts from reference TRBV15 and TRBJ1-2): DAMVIQNPRYQVTQFGKPVTLSCSQTLNHNVMYWYQQKSSQAPKLLFHYYDKDFNNEADTPDNFQSRRPNTSFCFLDIRSPGLGDTAMYLCATSSVGQYYGYTFGSGTRLTVV.

J is TRBJ2-5 and V is TRBV4-1, with D tentatively TRBD1 (6 bases). CDR3 length: 18 residues. Germline loops: CDR1 MGHRA, CDR2 YSYEKL. V was clipped by 3 bases and J by 0 bases, with 20 bases between them. CDR3 loop: CASSQGTSRGSYQETQYF. CDR3 nucleotide sequence: TGCGCCAGCAGCCAGGGGACCTCCAGGGGATCGTACCAAGAGACCCAGTACTTC.

The V call is TRBV4-1, the J call TRBJ2-2, with TRBD2 matching 7 bases. Germline CDR1 MGHRA, CDR2 YSYEKL. V shed 3 bases, J shed 7 bases, and the junction held 17 bases outside the gene matches. The CDR3 spans 18 residues. CDR3 loop: CASSHINRDYPPVGELFF. The CDR3 coding sequence is TGCGCCAGCAGCCACATCAACCGGGACTATCCCCCGGTCGGGGAGCTGTTTTTT.

This chain uses TRBV28 with TRBJ1-3, with TRBD1 matching 11 bases. Germline assignment: CDR1 MDHEN and CDR2 SYDVKM. The CDR3 extends over 15 amino acids. After removal of 2 bases from V and 10 bases from J, the junction contained 7 bases not matched to a gene. For the CDR3, the DNA is TGTGCCAGCAGTTTAAGGACAGGGGGCCTAGGGACCATATATTTT. Amino acid sequence: CASSLRTGGLGTIYF.

The chain recombines TRBV27 with TRBJ2-7; maybe TRBD2 (5 bases). Trimming removed 3 bases from V and 4 bases from J, with 10 bases in between. The CDR3 contains 13 residues. CDR1 and CDR2 (germline): MNHEY, SMNVEV (reference sequence). DNA of the CDR3: TGTGCCAGCAGTTTTTATTCGGGATACGAGCAGTACTTC. Its translation is CASSFYSGYEQYF.

A word on this clone: A junction end diverges from the germline sequence, so it may reflect a read error. The V call is TRBV2, the J call TRBJ2-5; D is uncertain. Germline V lookup: CDR1 SNHLY, CDR2 FYNNEI. The CDR3 loop spans 13 amino acids. CDR3 in DNA: TGTGCCGGCAGGAATAGGAGAATCGAGACCCAGTACTTC. Its protein product is CAGRNRRIETQYF.

The V gene is TRBV5-1, the J gene TRBJ1-1; D is possibly TRBD1 (6 bases). Germline loops: CDR1 SGHRS, CDR2 YFSETQ. The CDR3 is 15 amino acids. V lost 0 bases to trimming and J lost 5 bases, with 14 bases between them. CDR3 nucleotides: TGCGCCAGCAGCTTGGCCCTGGGGGCGCAAACTGAAGCTTTCTTT. Translating it yields CASSLALGAQTEAFF.

This clone appeared once. This chain links TRBV19 with TRBJ2-1; tentatively, D is TRBD1 (5 bases). Trimming left V 5 bases short and J 6 bases short, with 8 bases between. Germline V gives CDR1 LNHDA, CDR2 SQIVND (reference sequence). The CDR3 sequence is 12 residues long. This CDR3 is CASSWGPNEQFF. CDR3 nucleotide sequence: TGTGCCAGTAGTTGGGGCCCCAATGAGCAGTTCTTC.

This sequence joins TRBV5-1 and TRBJ2-5, with D tentatively TRBD1 (6 bases). The J call may be mistaken, given a closer DNA end match to TRBJ2-7. The CDR3 sequence is 12 residues long. CDR1 and CDR2 (germline): SGHRS, YFSETQ. The CDR3 loop is CASSDTGTEQYF. The CDR3 region has the DNA TGCGCCAGCAGCGATACAGGGACCGAGCAGTACTTC.

The rearrangement joins TRBV25-1 to TRBJ2-7; 7 positions agree with TRBD2. The CDR3 is 13 residues long. The germline CDR1 and CDR2 sequences are MGHDK and SYGVNS. J gave up 3 bases and V 6 bases, and 5 bases lay outside the gene matches. DNA of the CDR3: TGTGCCAGCAGGGGGGGGTGGGTCTACGAGCAGTACTTC. Translation: CASRGGWVYEQYF.

This clone showed up just a few times. This chain links TRBV5-4 with TRBJ1-2, with D possibly being TRBD1 (5 bases). CDR1 is SGHNT, CDR2 YYREEE, per germline (reference sequence). V lost 7 bases and J lost 0, with 19 bases in between. The length of the CDR3 is 16 residues. CDR3 sequence: CASGLPPGPANYGYTF. The CDR3 nucleotides are TGTGCCAGCGGGTTACCCCCAGGGCCAGCTAACTATGGCTACACCTTC.

This clone was recorded once. The chain carries TRBV28 and TRBJ2-7; 9 nucleotides match TRBD1. The trim removed 10 bases at V and 2 bases at J, leaving 6 bases unmatched. CDR3 size: 13 residues. Germline V CDR1 and CDR2: MDHEN, SYDVKM. CDR3 nucleotides: TGTGCCACCAGCACAGGGGGCACCTACGAGCAGTACTTC. This sequence encodes CATSTGGTYEQYF.

The chain employs TRBV27 and TRBJ1-1, with 7 bases fitting TRBD1. The germline gives CDR1 MNHEY, CDR2 SMNVEV (reference sequence). This CDR3 contains 16 residues. V shed 4 bases and J 0 bases; nucleotides not matched to a gene: 8. CDR3 sequence: CASSSPFTGVNTEAFF. CDR3 in DNA: TGTGCCAGCAGTTCCCCCTTCACAGGGGTGAACACTGAAGCTTTCTTT.

V usage is TRBV6-5 and J usage is TRBJ2-2; maybe TRBD2 (7 bases). Germline-derived CDR1 and CDR2 are MNHEY and SVGAGI. The CDR3 contains 14 residues. V lost 7 bases, J lost 6 bases, and 15 bases lay in between. CDR3 residues: CASMGGLKSGELFF. For the CDR3, the DNA is TGTGCCAGCATGGGGGGGCTGAAGTCCGGGGAGCTGTTTTTT.